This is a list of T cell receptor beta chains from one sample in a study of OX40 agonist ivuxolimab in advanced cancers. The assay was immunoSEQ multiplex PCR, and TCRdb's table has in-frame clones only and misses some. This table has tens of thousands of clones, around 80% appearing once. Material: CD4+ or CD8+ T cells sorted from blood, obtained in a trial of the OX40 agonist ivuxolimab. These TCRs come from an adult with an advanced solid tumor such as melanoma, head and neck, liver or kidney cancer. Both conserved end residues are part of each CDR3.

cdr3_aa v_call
CASSIGGQANEKLFF TRBV19
CASMPQGRSTEAFF TRBV19
CASSFHSNTEAFF TRBV7-9
CASTGQAYNEQFF TRBV2
CASTGTGANVLTF TRBV2
CASSYREAQPQHF TRBV6-5
CASSYEVLSYNEQFF TRBV6-6
CASSGGPSREGQPQHF TRBV2
CASSLGGEGPSGETQYF TRBV5-1
CASSMYRVNTEAFF TRBV19
CASSGGGWGTQYF TRBV9
CASSSPAAAAYNEQFF TRBV6-5
CASSPGGRSYNEQFF TRBV18
CASSEYGVYNEQFF TRBV25-1
CASSVAGTGELFF TRBV9
CASRARGDLAKNIQYF TRBV6-6
CASSQDTGRNEKLFF TRBV4-2
CAWSGAGGSYNEQFF TRBV30
CASSDAANEQFF TRBV2
CASRSISGRGDTQYF TRBV6-5
CASTDRDSLRGYTF TRBV7-2
CASSGSGSSYNEQFF TRBV18